This TCR beta chain was identified in a study of cytomegalovirus exposure and HLA in healthy donors. The wider study: About 85 million unique TCR sequences came from HLA-typed donors in an early release.

The germline V gene encodes CDR1 SGHDN and CDR2 FVKESK. The V gene end was trimmed by 4 bases and the J gene end by 6 bases; junction bases not matched to a gene: 11. The CDR3 has 16 amino acids. The PCR had 60 Vbeta and 13 Jbeta primers. TCRdb's copy holds only in-frame clones and misses some; the assay was immunoSEQ multiplex PCR. The sample lists just under 250,000 clones; more than 75% were seen once. The genes are TRBV14 and TRBJ2-2; TRBD1 matches 7 bases. The origin of this receptor is a woman in her forties in good health and CMV-seropositive. Sequencing was done on a sample of PBMCs. CDR3 sequence: CASSPLVMQGAGELFF. Here the CDR3 DNA reads TGTGCCAGCAGCCCCCTTGTCATGCAGGGGGCCGGGGAGCTGTTTTTT. Using reference TRBV14 and TRBJ2-2 for the parts outside the CDR3, the full variable domain is EAGVTQFPSHSVIEKGQTVTLRCDPISGHDNLYWYRRVMGKEIKFLLHFVKESKQDESGMPNNRFLAERTGGTYSTLKVQPAELEDSGVYFCASSPLVMQGAGELFFGEGSRLTVL.